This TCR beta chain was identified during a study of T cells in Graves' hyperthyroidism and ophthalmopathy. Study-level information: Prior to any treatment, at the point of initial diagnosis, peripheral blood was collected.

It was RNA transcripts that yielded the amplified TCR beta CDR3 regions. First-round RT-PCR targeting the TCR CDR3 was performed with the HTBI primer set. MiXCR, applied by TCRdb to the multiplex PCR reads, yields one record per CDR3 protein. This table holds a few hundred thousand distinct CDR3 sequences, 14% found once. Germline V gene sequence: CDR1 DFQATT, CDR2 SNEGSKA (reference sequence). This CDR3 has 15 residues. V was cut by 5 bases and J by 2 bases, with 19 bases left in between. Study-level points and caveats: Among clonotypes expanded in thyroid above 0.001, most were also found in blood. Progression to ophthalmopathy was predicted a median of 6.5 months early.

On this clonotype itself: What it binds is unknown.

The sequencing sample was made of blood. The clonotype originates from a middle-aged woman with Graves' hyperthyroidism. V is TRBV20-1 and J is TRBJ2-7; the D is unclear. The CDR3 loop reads CSAYTLLGTAYEQYF. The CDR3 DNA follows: TGCAGTGCTTATACCCTCCTAGGAACGGCCTACGAGCAGTACTTC.